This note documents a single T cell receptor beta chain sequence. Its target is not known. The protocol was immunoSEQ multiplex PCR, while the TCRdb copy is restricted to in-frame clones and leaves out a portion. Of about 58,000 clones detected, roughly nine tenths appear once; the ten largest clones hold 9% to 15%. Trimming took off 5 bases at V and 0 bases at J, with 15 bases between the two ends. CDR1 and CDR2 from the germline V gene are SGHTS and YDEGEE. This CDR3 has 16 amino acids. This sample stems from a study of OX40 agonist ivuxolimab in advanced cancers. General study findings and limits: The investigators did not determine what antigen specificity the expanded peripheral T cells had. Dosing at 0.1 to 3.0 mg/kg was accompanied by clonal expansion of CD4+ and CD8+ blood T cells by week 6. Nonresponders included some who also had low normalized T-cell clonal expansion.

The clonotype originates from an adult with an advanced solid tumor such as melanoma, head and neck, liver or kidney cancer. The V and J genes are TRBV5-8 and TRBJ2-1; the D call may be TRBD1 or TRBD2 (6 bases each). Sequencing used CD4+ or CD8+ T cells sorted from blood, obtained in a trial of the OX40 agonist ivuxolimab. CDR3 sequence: CASRPEGGSSYNEQFF. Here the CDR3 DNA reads TGTGCCAGCAGACCGGAAGGGGGGTCCTCCTACAATGAGCAGTTCTTC.